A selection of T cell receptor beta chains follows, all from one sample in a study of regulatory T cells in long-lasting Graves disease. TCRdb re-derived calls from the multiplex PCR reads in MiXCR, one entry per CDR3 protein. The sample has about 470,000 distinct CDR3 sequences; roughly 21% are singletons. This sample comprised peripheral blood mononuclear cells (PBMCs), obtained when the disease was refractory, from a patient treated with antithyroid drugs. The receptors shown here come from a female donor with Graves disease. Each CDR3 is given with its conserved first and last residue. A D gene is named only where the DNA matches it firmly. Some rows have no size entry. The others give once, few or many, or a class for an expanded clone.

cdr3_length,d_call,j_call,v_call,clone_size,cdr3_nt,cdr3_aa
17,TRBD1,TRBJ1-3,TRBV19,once,TGTGCCACCACGCCCGGGACAGGGACCCTCTCTGGAAACACCATATATTTT,CATTPGTGTLSGNTIYF
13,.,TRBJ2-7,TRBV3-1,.,TGTGCCAGCAGCCAAGAAGTTGGGCTCGAGCAGTACTTC,CASSQEVGLEQYF
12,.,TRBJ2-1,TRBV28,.,TGTGCCAGCAGGTACGACAGGAATGAGCAGTTCTTC,CASRYDRNEQFF
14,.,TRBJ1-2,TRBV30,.,TGTGCCTGTCGTTCCCCACCGCGGGGCTATGGCTACACCTTC,CACRSPPRGYGYTF
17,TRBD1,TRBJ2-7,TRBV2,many,TGTGCCACCGGAAGGACCGGACAGGGCCACTCGATCCACGAGCAGTACTTC,CATGRTGQGHSIHEQYF
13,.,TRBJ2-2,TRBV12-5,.,TGTGCTAGTGTCCGGGATCTCACCGGGGAGCTGTTTTTT,CASVRDLTGELFF
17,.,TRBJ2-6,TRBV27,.,TGTGCCAGCAGTTTAATAGCGGACTCCTCTGGGGCCAACGTCCTGACTTTC,CASSLIADSSGANVLTF
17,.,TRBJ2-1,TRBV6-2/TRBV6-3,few,TGTGCCAGCAGTTACTGGTTGCGGGGCAGGGGGAACAATGAGCAGTTCTTC,CASSYWLRGRGNNEQFF
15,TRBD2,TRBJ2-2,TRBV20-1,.,TGCAGTGCTAGTAAGGCGGGAGCAGGTACCGGGGAGCTGTTTTTT,CSASKAGAGTGELFF
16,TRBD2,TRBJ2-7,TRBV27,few,TGTGCCAGCAGTCCACTCCCCAGCGGGAGCTCCTACGAGCAGTACTTC,CASSPLPSGSSYEQYF
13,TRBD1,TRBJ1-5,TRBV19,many,TGTGCCAGTAACGGACAGGGGGATCAGCCCCAGCATTTT,CASNGQGDQPQHF
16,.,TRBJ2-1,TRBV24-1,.,TGTGCCACCAGTGACCCCTCTATGGGGATCTCTTCTGAGCAGTTCTTC,CATSDPSMGISSEQFF
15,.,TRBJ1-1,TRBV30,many,TGTGCCTGGAGTGTATGGGGCAGGGGCGGTACTGAAGCTTTCTTT,CAWSVWGRGGTEAFF
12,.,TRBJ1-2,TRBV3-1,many,TGTGCCAGCAGCCGTGGGGCTTATGGCTACACCTTC,CASSRGAYGYTF
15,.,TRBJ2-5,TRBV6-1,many,TGTGCCAGCAGTACTGGACAGTCCCTGGAAGAGACCCAGTACTTC,CASSTGQSLEETQYF
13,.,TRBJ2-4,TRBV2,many,TGTGCCAGCAGTGGAGGGGTCGGGGACATTCAGTACTTC,CASSGGVGDIQYF
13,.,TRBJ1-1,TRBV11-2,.,TGTGCCAGCAGCCTCCTCGGACGGCTTGAAGCTTTCTTT,CASSLLGRLEAFF
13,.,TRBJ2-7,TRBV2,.,TGTGCCAGCAGCGTCCGTGTGGTATACGAGCAGTACTTC,CASSVRVVYEQYF
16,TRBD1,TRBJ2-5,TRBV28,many,TGTGCCAGCAGTTATCCTGACAGGGGGCTGCGTGAGACCCAGTACTTC,CASSYPDRGLRETQYF
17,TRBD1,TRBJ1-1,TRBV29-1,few,TGCAGCGTTGTTTCGGACAGGGCCAAACGGGGTGACACTGAAGCTTTCTTT,CSVVSDRAKRGDTEAFF
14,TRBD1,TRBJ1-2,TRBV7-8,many,TGTGCCAGCAGCTCACAGGGGGCTGACTATGGCTACACCTTC,CASSSQGADYGYTF
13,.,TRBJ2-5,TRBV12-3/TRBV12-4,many,TGTGCCAGCGGCTACCTGTTGATGGAGACCCAGTACTTC,CASGYLLMETQYF
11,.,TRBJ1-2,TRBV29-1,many,TGCAGCGTTGGGTGGGGAGGTGGCTACACCTTC,CSVGWGGGYTF
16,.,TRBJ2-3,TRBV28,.,TGTGCCAGCAGTTTCTCGTGGGACAACCCTAGGGATACGCAGTATTTT,CASSFSWDNPRDTQYF
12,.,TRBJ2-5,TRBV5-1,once,TGCGCCAGCAGCTTTTCCCCGGAGACCCAGTACTTC,CASSFSPETQYF
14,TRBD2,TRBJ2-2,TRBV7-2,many,TGTGCCAGCATCCACAGCGCGGGAGCCGGGGAGCTGTTTTTT,CASIHSAGAGELFF
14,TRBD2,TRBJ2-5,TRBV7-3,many,TGTGCCAGCAGCCACAGCGGGAGTGGCGAGACCCAGTACTTC,CASSHSGSGETQYF
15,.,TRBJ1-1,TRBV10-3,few,TGTGCCATCACCCCGCGATTACAAGCGAACACTGAAGCTTTCTTT,CAITPRLQANTEAFF
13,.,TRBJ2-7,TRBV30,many,TGTGCCTGGAAAGGCCAGGGTATCTACGAGCAGTACTTC,CAWKGQGIYEQYF
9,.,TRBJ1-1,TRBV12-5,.,TGTGCTAGCATCCCGGAAGCTTTCTTT,CASIPEAFF
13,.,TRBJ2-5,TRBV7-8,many,TGTGCCAGCAGCTTTGGGCTGCCAGAGACCCAGTACTTC,CASSFGLPETQYF
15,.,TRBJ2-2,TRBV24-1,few,TGTGCCACCAGTGAACCCGGGATGAACACCGGGGAGCTGTTTTTT,CATSEPGMNTGELFF
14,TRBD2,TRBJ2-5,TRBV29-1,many,TGCAGCGGAACAATAGCGGGGGGGCGGGAGACCCAGTACTTC,CSGTIAGGRETQYF
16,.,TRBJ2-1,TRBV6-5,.,TGTGCCAGCAGTTACTCGTTCCGTTCTACCTACAATGAGCAGTTCTTC,CASSYSFRSTYNEQFF
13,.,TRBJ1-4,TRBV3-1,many,TGTGCCAGCACCGGGACCGCTCATGAAAAACTGTTTTTT,CASTGTAHEKLFF
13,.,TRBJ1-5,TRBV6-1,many,TGTGCCAGCAGGCGGATCGGAGGGAAGCCCCAGCATTTT,CASRRIGGKPQHF
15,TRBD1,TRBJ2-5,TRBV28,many,TGTGCCAGCAGGTCCGGGACAGGGGGCCGGGAGACCCAGTACTTC,CASRSGTGGRETQYF
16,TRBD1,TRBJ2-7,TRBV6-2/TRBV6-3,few,TGTGCCAGCAGTTATAGCTGGGACAGGCCCTCCTACGAGCAGTACTTC,CASSYSWDRPSYEQYF
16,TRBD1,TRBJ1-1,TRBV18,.,TGTGCCAGCTCACAGACAGGGGGCCCGTCCAAGTTCGGAGCTTTCTTT,CASSQTGGPSKFGAFF
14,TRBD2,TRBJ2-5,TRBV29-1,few,TGCAGCGTTCTCAGCGGGAGGGCCAAAGAGACCCAGTACTTC,CSVLSGRAKETQYF